The 28 T cell receptor beta chains given below trace back to one sample, sequenced in a study of cytomegalovirus exposure and HLA in healthy donors. Use of 60 Vbeta and 13 Jbeta primers characterized the PCR. Libraries were prepared by immunoSEQ multiplex PCR; TCRdb keeps only in-frame clonotypes and omits some of them. The sample has approximately 97,000 clones; about three quarters are singletons. Sequencing was done on a sample of PBMCs. These receptors originate from a man aged 40-50 years in good health and CMV-seronegative.

The chain carries TRBV7-2 and TRBJ2-5, with 8 nucleotides matching TRBD2. The CDR3 length is 14 residues. J lost 7 bases, V lost 3 bases, and 7 bases had no gene match. Germline lookup yields CDR1 SGHTA and CDR2 FQGNSA. The CDR3 here is CASSLTSVRGTQYF. CDR3 DNA: TGTGCCAGCAGCTTGACTAGCGTACGTGGGACCCAGTACTTC.

This clone was seen once. The CDR3 DNA sequence: TGTGCCACCCGGGACAGGGGGACAGATACGCAGTATTTT. Translated: CATRDRGTDTQYF. The chain carries TRBV19 and TRBJ2-3, with 11 bases lining up with TRBD1. V gave up 10 bases and J gave up 3 bases; unmatched junction bases: 3. This CDR3 spans 13 amino acids. Per the germline V gene, CDR1 is LNHDA and CDR2 is SQIVND (reference sequence). The complete variable domain, with remaining parts taken from reference TRBV19 and TRBJ2-3, reads DGGITQSPKYLFRKEGQNVTLSCEQNLNHDAMYWYRQDPGQGLRLIYYSQIVNDFQKGDIAEGYSVSREKKESFPLTVTSAQKNPTAFYLCATRDRGTDTQYFGPGTRLTVL.

V gene TRBV29-1 combines with J gene TRBJ2-1; 11 bases are shared with TRBD2. Germline assignment: CDR1 SQVTM and CDR2 ANQGSEA. The CDR3 has 17 residues. V lost 4 bases and J lost 7; bases outside the gene matches: 15. CDR3 in amino acids: CSVASGGPPVAGNEQFF. The CDR3 bases are TGCAGCGTTGCTAGCGGGGGGCCCCCGGTCGCGGGTAATGAGCAGTTCTTC.

This clone came up a few times. CDR3 nucleotide sequence: TGTGCCAGCAGCGGGAGGTTGAACACTGAAGCTTTCTTT. Translated: CASSGRLNTEAFF. The gene calls are TRBV7-9 and TRBJ1-1; D is ambiguous. Germline V gene sequence: CDR1 SEHNR, CDR2 FQNEAQ (reference sequence). V was clipped by 5 bases and J by 0 bases, with 7 bases between them. The CDR3 is 13 residues long.

The rearrangement joins TRBV14 to TRBJ2-7, with 7 bases that match TRBD2. The junction had 11 bases not matched to a gene; V was cut back by 6 bases and J by 0 bases. The CDR3 loop spans 16 amino acids. The V gene's germline CDR1 is SGHDN and CDR2 FVKESK. CDR3 coding DNA: TGTGCCAGCAGTTTCCCTCTAGCGGTGATCTCCTACGAGCAGTACTTC. Encoded protein: CASSFPLAVISYEQYF.

V gene TRBV18 combines with J gene TRBJ1-2; D unclear. Looked up from germline, CDR1 is KGHSH and CDR2 is LQKENI. The CDR3 is 17 residues long. V lost 1 base and J lost 0, with 15 bases in between. The CDR3 DNA reads TGTGCCAGCTCACCACGATCCCCCAGGCCCCCTAACTATGGCTACACCTTC. It translates to CASSPRSPRPPNYGYTF.

This clone was seen more than once but under ten times. This chain links TRBV18 with TRBJ2-7, with D maybe TRBD2 (6 bases). CDR1 is KGHSH and CDR2 is LQKENI in the germline V gene. V was pared by 3 bases and J by 2 bases, with 17 bases between. CDR3 length: 16 residues. The DNA of the CDR3 is TGTGCCAGCTCACCCCCCGATGGAGGGACCCCCTACGAGCAGTACTTC. Its translation is CASSPPDGGTPYEQYF.

This clone appeared once. The chain has TRBV11-2 and TRBJ2-7; 8 bases fit TRBD2. J gave up 6 bases and V 1 base, and 5 bases lay outside the gene matches. CDR1 SGHAT and CDR2 FQNNGV come from the germline V gene. There are 14 residues in the CDR3. The CDR3 DNA follows: TGTGCCAGCAGCTTAGTTGCGGGGGGCATCGAGCAGTACTTC. It yields the protein CASSLVAGGIEQYF.

Here the CDR3 DNA reads TGTGCCAGCAGTTACGGGACAGGGGGCTTGGCCGGGGAGCTGTTTTTT. Its protein is CASSYGTGGLAGELFF. The rearrangement uses TRBV6-5 and TRBJ2-2; 12 nucleotides align to TRBD1. With V trimmed by 2 bases and J by 6 bases, 4 bases remained unmatched. The CDR3 runs 16 residues. Germline V lookup: CDR1 MNHEY, CDR2 SVGAGI.

This chain joins TRBV6-5 and TRBJ2-2; D may be TRBD1 (5 bases). Germline CDR1 MNHEY, CDR2 SVGAGI. CDR3 size: 16 residues. Trimming cost V 0 bases and J 3 bases, with 11 bases left between them. Here the CDR3 DNA reads TGTGCCAGCAGTTACTCAATAGACAGATACACCGGGGAGCTGTTTTTT. Its protein product is CASSYSIDRYTGELFF.

The CDR3 reads CASSWGLNQPQHF. The CDR3 bases are TGTGCCAGCAGTTGGGGCCTAAATCAGCCCCAGCATTTT. The chain carries TRBV27 and TRBJ1-5; tentatively, D is TRBD1 (5 bases). The CDR3 covers 13 residues. V lost 4 bases and J lost 4, with 8 bases in between. The germline CDR1 and CDR2 sequences are MNHEY and SMNVEV (reference sequence).

This sequence joins TRBV2 and TRBJ1-1, with 10 nucleotides matching TRBD1. The CDR3 is 14 amino acids. J gave up 7 bases and V 6 bases, and 8 bases lay outside the gene matches. Germline V gives CDR1 SNHLY, CDR2 FYNNEI. CDR3 sequence: CASRQTGGFDEAFF. Written as DNA, the CDR3 is TGTGCCAGCAGACAGACAGGGGGCTTCGATGAAGCTTTCTTT.

The genes are TRBV5-1 and TRBJ2-6, with D maybe TRBD1 (6 bases). There are 16 residues in the CDR3. The V gene lost 0 bases and the J gene lost 4 bases, with 11 bases spanning the gap. Looked up from germline, CDR1 is SGHRS and CDR2 is YFSETQ. Written as DNA, the CDR3 is TGCGCCAGCAGCTTGGTTGCAGGGGCCGGGGCCAACGTCCTGACTTTC. As protein: CASSLVAGAGANVLTF. Based on the CDR3 plus reference TRBV5-1 and TRBJ2-6, the full variable domain is KAGVTQTPRYLIKTRGQQVTLSCSPISGHRSVSWYQQTPGQGLQFLFEYFSETQRNKGNFPGRFSGRQFSNSRSEMNVSTLELGDSALYLCASSLVAGAGANVLTFGAGSRLTVL.

The rearrangement uses TRBV4-1 and TRBJ1-2; D is unresolved. Per the germline V gene, CDR1 is MGHRA and CDR2 is YSYEKL. Trimming removed 3 bases at V and 3 bases at J, with 8 bases between. This CDR3 spans 13 amino acids. DNA of the CDR3: TGCGCCAGCAGCCACCACGGGGACTATGGCTACACCTTC. Amino acid sequence: CASSHHGDYGYTF.

The chain couples TRBV29-1 to TRBJ2-7; 10 nucleotides agree with TRBD1. CDR1 is SQVTM, CDR2 ANQGSEA, per germline. V dropped 1 base and J dropped 6; count of bases not matched to a gene: 9. The CDR3 is 15 amino acids. The chain's CDR3 is CSVEVCDRGPCEQYF. Written as DNA, the CDR3 is TGCAGCGTTGAAGTCTGCGACAGGGGGCCGTGCGAGCAGTACTTC.

This clone appeared a few times. The chain uses TRBV19 and TRBJ2-6; 7 bases fit TRBD1. Germline CDR1 LNHDA, CDR2 SQIVND (reference sequence). CDR3 length: 16 amino acids. J lost 2 bases, V lost 6 bases, and 7 bases had no gene match. CDR3 region: CASSQPTGTGANVLTF. The CDR3 region has the DNA TGTGCCAGTAGCCAACCGACAGGGACTGGGGCCAACGTCCTGACTTTC.

The V call is TRBV7-9, the J call TRBJ2-3, with D perhaps TRBD2 (5 bases). The CDR3 contains 16 residues. The ends were cut back, 5 bases at V and 10 bases at J, with 25 bases in the middle. Looked up from germline, CDR1 is SEHNR and CDR2 is FQNEAQ (reference sequence). The CDR3 DNA follows: TGTGCCAGCAGCCCCCGGAGGAGCTCCGATCTCGGGGCGCAGTATTTT. Protein sequence: CASSPRRSSDLGAQYF.

The chain couples TRBV27 to TRBJ2-5; 8 bases align to TRBD1. CDR1 MNHEY and CDR2 SMNVEV come from the germline V gene (reference sequence). The CDR3 is made up of 16 amino acids. Trimming at V came to 2 bases and at J to 2 bases, leaving 7 bases not matched to a gene. The CDR3 spells CASSLVPTGDQETQYF. The CDR3 DNA follows: TGTGCCAGCAGTTTAGTTCCGACAGGGGATCAAGAGACCCAGTACTTC.

The chain recombines TRBV1 with TRBJ1-4; the table's D call TRBD1 went unverified against the DNA. TRBV1 is deemed a pseudogene. The CDR3 spans 20 residues. The CDR3 DNA reads TGCACCAGCAGCCAGGGACATACCCATCCAGAGGACAGGGAAAATGAAAAACTGTTTTTT. Translating it yields CTSSQGHTHPEDRENEKLFF.

The rearrangement uses TRBV4-2 and TRBJ1-3; D remains unclear. CDR1 and CDR2 from the germline V gene are LGHNA and YNFKEQ. This CDR3 has 13 amino acids. V dropped 0 bases and J dropped 4 bases, with 4 bases sitting between them. The CDR3 sequence is CASSQERGNTIYF. In DNA, the CDR3 is TGTGCCAGCAGCCAAGAGAGGGGAAACACCATATATTTT.

The chain's CDR3 is CASSPPGRPHEQYF. CDR3 DNA sequence: TGTGCCAGCAGCCCCCCGGGTAGGCCTCACGAGCAGTACTTC. This chain connects TRBV4-2 to TRBJ2-7; D is unresolved. Germline CDR1 is LGHNA and CDR2 is YNFKEQ. This CDR3 comprises 14 residues. Deletions cut 4 bases from V and 5 bases from J, with 15 bases between.

The chain has TRBV5-1 and TRBJ1-1, with a possible D match to TRBD1 (5 bases). CDR3 length: 14 residues. Trimming pared 0 bases from V and 5 bases from J, leaving 11 bases between. Germline CDR1 reads SGHRS; CDR2 reads YFSETQ. For the CDR3, the DNA is TGCGCCAGCAGCTTGGGCGTCGGGGGGACTGAAGCTTTCTTT. This gives the protein CASSLGVGGTEAFF.

This clone occurred a few times. The chain recombines TRBV11-2 with TRBJ2-7; 10 nucleotides line up with TRBD2. The CDR3 runs 16 residues. J was trimmed by 6 bases and V by 6 bases; bases with no gene match: 14. Germline V gene lookup returns CDR1 SGHAT and CDR2 FQNNGV. CDR3 nucleotides: TGTGCCAGCAGGCCAACCGGGACTAGCGCCGGCGGCGAGCAGTACTTC. The encoded protein is CASRPTGTSAGGEQYF.

V usage is TRBV18 and J usage is TRBJ2-1, with TRBD1 as a possible D gene (5 bases). The germline CDR1 and CDR2 sequences are KGHSH and LQKENI. This CDR3 spans 14 amino acids. The ends were cut back, 2 bases at V and 8 bases at J, with 13 bases in the middle. The CDR3: CASSPRMGQDEQFF. CDR3 coding DNA: TGTGCCAGCTCACCAAGGATGGGGCAGGATGAGCAGTTCTTC.

This clone has a handful of counts. The chain couples TRBV9 to TRBJ1-1; D perhaps matches TRBD1 (5 bases). The CDR3 runs to 16 residues. Germline CDR1 SGDLS, CDR2 YYNGEE. Deletions cut 2 bases from V and 0 bases from J, with 14 bases between. The CDR3 nucleotides read TGTGCCAGCAGCGTCGATGGGGGGATAATGAACACTGAAGCTTTCTTT. Protein product: CASSVDGGIMNTEAFF.

This clone was seen only once. The gene calls are TRBV5-6 and TRBJ2-5, with 10 bases aligning to TRBD2. Per the germline V gene, CDR1 is SGHDT and CDR2 is YYEEEE. V gave up 1 base and J gave up 2 bases; unmatched junction bases: 2. CDR3 length: 15 amino acids. The CDR3 region has the DNA TGTGCCAGCAGCTTGACTAGCGGGGCACAAGAGACCCAGTACTTC. It encodes CASSLTSGAQETQYF.

The chain links TRBV13 to TRBJ2-6; D is possibly TRBD2 (6 bases). Between the trimmed V and J ends, which lost 0 bases and 2 bases, there was a span of 11 bases. Germline V gives CDR1 PRHDT, CDR2 FYEKMQ (reference sequence). The length of the CDR3 is 17 residues. Written as DNA, the CDR3 is TGTGCCAGCAGCTTAGGGGTTGGCGGGGCTGGGGCCAACGTCCTGACTTTC. Translated: CASSLGVGGAGANVLTF.

This clone showed up just a few times. V usage is TRBV6-1 and J usage is TRBJ1-1; D uncertain. Trimming removed 1 base from V and 10 bases from J, with 13 bases in between. The CDR3 consists of 13 residues. Germline CDR1 MNHNS, CDR2 SASEGT. CDR3 in amino acids: CASSEESGIGAFF. Here the CDR3 DNA reads TGTGCCAGCAGTGAAGAATCGGGAATAGGAGCTTTCTTT.